The sequence of this T cell receptor (beta chain) was determined in a study of blood T cell repertoires in COVID-19. Across the whole study: COVID-19 samples, acute and convalescent, were from the United States, Italy and Spain.

This CDR3 is 16 amino acids long. After removal of 2 bases from V and 4 bases from J, the junction contained 11 bases not matched to a gene. Germline V gene sequence: CDR1 SQVTM, CDR2 ANQGSEA. Study members were between 18 and 89 years old and lived in about two dozen US regions. Clinical history reported by participants formed the basis on which cohorts were assigned. Symptom resolution, clearance, or two negative PCRs marked donors in Cohort 3 as recovered. TCRdb's table, derived via immunoSEQ multiplex PCR, lists solely in-frame clones and lacks some. The sample yields about 280,000 clones, 85% seen once.

This chain uses TRBV29-1 with TRBJ2-7; 10 positions match TRBD1. Sequencing was done on a sample of PBMCs or T cells enriched from blood (not recorded which). The clonotype originates from a woman aged 45-65 years who had recovered from COVID-19. The CDR3 is CSVESPKTGGAYEQYF. CDR3 nucleotide sequence: TGCAGCGTTGAATCACCAAAGACAGGGGGCGCGTACGAGCAGTACTTC.